This record looks at one T cell receptor (beta chain) sequence and its context. Its antigen remains unknown. The germline gives CDR1 SQVTM, CDR2 ANQGSEA. This CDR3 is 13 amino acids long. With 4 bases removed from V and 0 bases from J, the gap between germline ends came to 9 bases. The data stem from a study of cytomegalovirus exposure and HLA in healthy donors. Study findings and constraints: Analysis was carried out at a later point, and it linked a missense DCLRE1C variant to TCR beta V- and J-gene trimming. The study listed approximately 170 cytomegalovirus-associated TCR beta chains. Sequences of the TCR beta chain were said to predict the HLA-A and HLA-B alleles of most subjects accurately.

PCR used 60 Vbeta primers and 13 Jbeta primers. In the authors' workflow: Approximately 11 million of some 80 million unique TCR beta chains were shared, per a later count. Assay: immunoSEQ multiplex PCR; the TCRdb copy retains only in-frame clones and omits some. Clone size and V and J calls were adopted from that table, with D and trimming inferred from the DNA. Among 100,000 to 150,000 clones listed, roughly two thirds were seen once. This rearrangement joins TRBV29-1 to TRBJ1-2, with no clear D. The sample was PBMCs. This clonotype was obtained from a man younger than 40 in good health and CMV-seropositive. CDR3 sequence reads: CSVAQESNYGYTF. The CDR3 DNA sequence: TGCAGCGTTGCGCAGGAATCTAACTATGGCTACACCTTC. The complete variable domain, with remaining parts taken from reference TRBV29-1 and TRBJ1-2, reads SAVISQKPSRDICQRGTSLTIQCQVDSQVTMMFWYRQQPGQSLTLIATANQGSEATYESGFVIDKFPISRPNLTFSTLTVSNMSPEDSSIYLCSVAQESNYGYTFGSGTRLTVV.